The 4 T cell receptor beta chains in this list originate from one sample, sequenced in a study of T cell responses to AZD1222 COVID-19 vaccine. Sequencing was performed with immunoSEQ multiplex PCR; in TCRdb, only in-frame clones are kept and a portion is missing. Of 140,000 or so clones listed, roughly 90% were seen once; the top ten hold roughly 4%. The source was peripheral blood, collected 28 days after the second AZD1222 dose. All receptors come from an adult who received the AZD1222 COVID-19 vaccine.

A single count supports this clone. The gene calls are TRBV5-6 and TRBJ1-3; no reliable D call. The germline V gene has CDR1 SGHDT and CDR2 YYEEEE. V dropped 1 base and J dropped 2 bases, with 13 bases sitting between them. The CDR3 spans 16 residues. The CDR3 loop is CASSLSARSPGNTIYF. As DNA, the CDR3 is TGTGCCAGCAGCTTGAGCGCCAGGTCCCCTGGAAACACCATATATTTT.

This sequence joins TRBV10-3 and TRBJ2-7, with 12 positions matching TRBD1. Germline V lookup: CDR1 ENHRY, CDR2 SYGVKD. Trimming took 5 bases from V and 2 from J; bases not matched to a gene: 19. The CDR3 covers 20 residues. CDR3 bases: TGTGCCATCAGTCGGGACAGGGGGCGAGGTGGGCTAGCGAGACCCTACGAGCAGTACTTC. Translating it yields CAISRDRGRGGLARPYEQYF.

The table lists this clone with a count of one. V is TRBV24-1 and J is TRBJ2-1; D gene uncertain. CDR1 and CDR2 from the germline V gene are KGHDR and SFDVKD. V was shortened by 6 bases and J by 4 bases, with 6 bases between the two germline ends. CDR3 size: 12 residues. CDR3 protein: CATSPGYNEQFF. CDR3 coding DNA: TGTGCCACCAGTCCCGGATACAATGAGCAGTTCTTC.

The chain employs TRBV4-1 and TRBJ1-1; no clear D gene. Germline V lookup: CDR1 MGHRA, CDR2 YSYEKL. V gave up 0 bases and J gave up 5 bases, with 22 bases separating them. The CDR3 sequence is 18 residues long. CDR3 in DNA: TGCGCCAGCAGCCAAGATAGTGGAGAAGGCCACCTTGGGACTGAAGCTTTCTTT. Translation: CASSQDSGEGHLGTEAFF.